These T cell receptor beta chains were read from a single sample in a study of T cells in localized non-small cell lung cancer. Assay used: immunoSEQ multiplex PCR; TCRdb lists only in-frame clones, some missing. The sample has 8,500 to 14,000 clones; around 30% are singletons. The specimen comprised lung tumor tissue, sampled before any cancer treatment. The receptors shown here come from a man aged 40-75 years with stage I lung adenocarcinoma. The CDR3 runs from the conserved cysteine through the conserved F or W. The D gene is left open where the match is weak. Clone size, where shown, is once, few, many, or a class for clones that have expanded.

NA	once	TRBV19	TRBJ1-2	TGTGCCAGTAGTCAACAGGCCTATGGCTACACCTTC	CASSQQAYGYTF
NA	NA	TRBV18	TRBJ2-5	TGTGCCAGCTCCCCGGAGACAGCAGCAGGGACCCAGTACTTC	CASSPETAAGTQYF
NA	few	TRBV18	TRBJ1-4	TGTGCCAGCTCACCGACGGGGAATGAAAAACTGTTTTTT	CASSPTGNEKLFF
NA	NA	TRBV5-1	TRBJ2-7	TGCGCCAGCACCCTCGGGGGAGGAGCTGGATACGAGCAGTACTTC	CASTLGGGAGYEQYF
NA	medium-sized	TRBV9	TRBJ1-2	TGTGCCAGCAACAAAAACGGGGGAATTAATGATGGCTACACCTTC	CASNKNGGINDGYTF
NA	few	TRBV5-1	TRBJ1-3	TGCGCCAGCAAGAACCCCCAGAGCTCTGGAAACACCATATATTTT	CASKNPQSSGNTIYF
TRBD1	NA	TRBV18	TRBJ1-1	TGTGCCAGCTCACCGAAGACAGGGCTGAACACTGAAGCTTTCTTT	CASSPKTGLNTEAFF
NA	NA	TRBV2	TRBJ1-1	TGTGCCAGCAGTGAGGGGGGGCGGACTGAAGCTTTCTTT	CASSEGGRTEAFF
NA	NA	TRBV14	TRBJ1-2	TGTGCCAGCAGCCAAGATATGGAGGTCACTAACTATGGCTACACCTTC	CASSQDMEVTNYGYTF
TRBD1	NA	TRBV10-1	TRBJ1-1	TGCGCCAGCAGTGAAGCGGACAGGGAAGCTTTCTTT	CASSEADREAFF
TRBD2	few	TRBV28	TRBJ2-5	TGTGCCAGCAGCTTCCTAGCGGGGGGGCAAGAGACCCAGTACTTC	CASSFLAGGQETQYF
TRBD2	NA	TRBV19	TRBJ2-3	TGTGCCAGTAGTACCTTAGCGGGTGCTAACACAGATACGCAGTATTTT	CASSTLAGANTDTQYF
NA	medium-sized	TRBV9	TRBJ2-7	TGTGCCAGCAGCGCAGGACCGGGCCCAGAGGGGGAGCAGTACTTC	CASSAGPGPEGEQYF
NA	NA	TRBV9	TRBJ1-1	TGTGCCAGCAGCCTCGGGGGAGGGGGAGGCACTGAAGCTTTCTTT	CASSLGGGGGTEAFF
NA	NA	TRBV18	TRBJ1-1	TGTGCCAGCTCACCACCGGGACCAGCGGAAGCTTTCTTT	CASSPPGPAEAFF
NA	NA	TRBV11-3	TRBJ1-2	TGTGCCAGCACCAAAATCGGGCCTAAGCTTGGCTACACCTTC	CASTKIGPKLGYTF
NA	NA	TRBV6-8	TRBJ2-5	TGTGCCAGCAGTGAGACAGGTCCCCGAGAGACCCAGTACTTC	CASSETGPRETQYF
TRBD1	many	TRBV7-2	TRBJ1-2	TGTGCCAGCAGCTCCGGGACAGATTATGGCTACACCTTC	CASSSGTDYGYTF
NA	NA	TRBV25-1	TRBJ1-2	TGTGCCAGCAGTGAAGGAAAGGTCTATGGCTACACCTTC	CASSEGKVYGYTF
NA	few	TRBV6-8	TRBJ2-1	TGTGCCAGCAGTTATCGCGCCTTCTCCTACAATGAGCAGTTCTTC	CASSYRAFSYNEQFF
NA	few	TRBV1	TRBJ1-2	TGCGCCAGCAGCGAGGAACCAACACCTAACTATGGCTACACCTTC	CASSEEPTPNYGYTF
NA	NA	TRBV30	TRBJ1-1	TGTGCCTGGAGTGCATTGACAGAGAACACTGAAGCTTTCTTT	CAWSALTENTEAFF
TRBD1	few	TRBV6-8	TRBJ1-2	TGTGCCAGCAGTTATAAATTAGACAGGGGGAGCTACACCTTC	CASSYKLDRGSYTF
TRBD1	NA	TRBV6-8	TRBJ1-1	TGTGCCAGCAGTGCTGGACAGGAGGGGAACACTGAAGCTTTCTTT	CASSAGQEGNTEAFF
NA	few	TRBV23-1	TRBJ2-6	TGCGCCAGCAGCTTAAGGGGGGCCAACGTCCTGACTTTC	CASSLRGANVLTF
NA	NA	TRBV7-4	TRBJ1-1	TGTGCCAGCAGCTTAGCGAAAGATGCTGAAGCTTTCTTT	CASSLAKDAEAFF